This T cell receptor beta chain emerged from a study of T cells in Graves' hyperthyroidism and ophthalmopathy. Study-level background: Peripheral blood was secured at the point of initial diagnosis, before any treatment.

The TCR beta CDR3 regions underwent amplification using RNA transcripts as the source. During a first-round RT-PCR of the TCR CDR3, the HTBI primer set was used. TCRdb called the multiplex PCR reads again in MiXCR, with one record for every CDR3 protein. The sample holds around 540,000 distinct CDR3 sequences, roughly a sixth seen once. This clonotype showed up many times. CDR3 length: 15 amino acids. J gave up 3 bases and V 7 bases, and 9 bases lay outside the gene matches. In germline, CDR1 is SNHLY, CDR2 FYNNEI. Duration under 3 months, a NOSPECS grade of at least 4, and a Clinical Activity Score of at least 3 characterized the ophthalmopathy patients. Thyroid ultrasound and orbital computed tomography, with clinical symptoms and serum thyroxine and TRAb, informed diagnoses. Fresh peripheral blood, more than 8 ml of it, supplied the PBMCs.

Sequencing was performed on blood. The source is a young woman with Graves' ophthalmopathy. V is TRBV2 and J is TRBJ2-5; TRBD1 matches 9 bases. This CDR3 is CASTPDRGRKETQYF. The CDR3 nucleotides are TGTGCCAGCACGCCGGACAGGGGTCGAAAAGAGACCCAGTACTTC. Complete variable domain (other parts from reference TRBV2 and TRBJ2-5): EPEVTQTPSHQVTQMGQEVILRCVPISNHLYFYWYRQILGQKVEFLVSFYNNEISEKSEIFDDQFSVERPDGSNFTLKIRSTKLEDSAMYFCASTPDRGRKETQYFGPGTRLLVL.